This record concerns one T cell receptor (beta chain) sequence. This entry belongs to a study of patients and donors after allogeneic stem cell transplantation. TCRdb re-called the RT-PCR reads with MiXCR, one entry per CDR3 protein. The repertoire consists of about 410,000 distinct CDR3 sequences, with 16% occurring once and the leading ten covering less than 8%. V lost 4 bases to trimming and J lost 7 bases, with 21 bases between them. From germline, CDR1 is SGHRS and CDR2 YFSETQ. The CDR3 has 17 amino acids. This TCR was recovered from a human donor who was either an allogeneic HSCT recipient or a stem cell or donor lymphocyte infusion donor (not recorded which). It is not recorded whose cells these are; they may come from a transplant donor. V gene TRBV5-1 combines with J gene TRBJ1-6, with D possibly being TRBD1 (6 bases). What was sequenced was blood, either unsorted or a sorted T cell fraction (not recorded which). The CDR3 bases are TGCGCCAGCAGCCCAAACGTCCGCCAGGGGAGGAATTCACCCCTCCACTTT. Its protein is CASSPNVRQGRNSPLHF.